The 26 T cell receptor beta chains listed next were all sequenced from one sample in a study of CD8 T cells in ankylosing spondylitis. Each CDR3 protein is one row after TCRdb ran MiXCR on the 5' RACE reads. The data show 200,000 to 250,000 distinct CDR3 sequences, 32% seen once. The material sequenced was blood, either unsorted or a sorted T cell fraction (not recorded which). All receptors derive from a male donor with ankylosing spondylitis or in good health (not recorded which).

The V gene is TRBV20-1, the J gene TRBJ1-6, with 7 nucleotides matching TRBD1. Trimming removed 6 bases from V and 2 bases from J; junction bases left unmatched: 4. The CDR3 is 14 residues long. Germline lookup yields CDR1 DFQATT and CDR2 SNEGSKA (reference sequence). CDR3 DNA sequence: TGCAGTGCCAAGACAGGGCCCTATAATTCACCCCTCCACTTT. It specifies CSAKTGPYNSPLHF.

The rearrangement links TRBV12-3 or TRBV12-4 to TRBJ2-5; the D call may be TRBD1 or TRBD2 (6 bases each). The CDR3 runs 13 residues. Trimming cost V 2 bases and J 4 bases, with 8 bases left between them. As DNA, the CDR3 is TGTGCCAGCAGTTTATGGGGGGCAGAGACCCAGTACTTC. Translating it yields CASSLWGAETQYF.

This clonotype was counted a few times. The rearrangement uses TRBV10-3 and TRBJ2-7; 7 nucleotides agree with TRBD1. The junction had 10 bases not matched to a gene; V was cut back by 2 bases and J by 6 bases. The CDR3 contains 15 residues. CDR1 is ENHRY, CDR2 SYGVKD, per germline. As DNA, the CDR3 is TGTGCCATCAGTGAGCCGGACAGGCCTTTGGGCGAGCAGTACTTC. Its translation: CAISEPDRPLGEQYF.

The genes are TRBV19 and TRBJ2-2; D is perhaps TRBD1 (6 bases). The CDR3 is 15 residues long. Trimming shortened V by 6 bases and J by 6 bases, and 17 bases separated the two germline ends. Germline V gene data show CDR1 as LNHDA and CDR2 as SQIVND (reference sequence). The CDR3 spells CASSADRVGAGELFF. In DNA, the CDR3 is TGTGCCAGTAGCGCGGACAGAGTGGGTGCCGGGGAGCTGTTTTTT.

About this clonotype itself: A much larger clone is a single base away; this may be a read error. This sequence joins TRBV2 and TRBJ2-3; D remains ambiguous. With 1 base removed from V and 0 bases from J, the gap between germline ends came to 5 bases. Germline loops: CDR1 SNHLY, CDR2 FYNNEI. CDR3 size: 14 residues. As DNA, the CDR3 is TGTGCCAGCAGTGAAGACAGTAGCACAGATACGCAGTATTTT. Protein: CASSEDSSTDTQYF.

This clonotype was observed a handful of times. The chain couples TRBV20-1 to TRBJ2-1; 10 bases align to TRBD2. The CDR3 runs to 12 residues. In germline, CDR1 is DFQATT, CDR2 SNEGSKA (reference sequence). The V segment lost 1 base and the J segment 10 bases; nucleotides outside the gene matches: 1. DNA for the CDR3: TGCAGTGCTAGAGGGGGACTAGCGGAGCAGTTCTTC. Encoded protein: CSARGGLAEQFF.

The chain recombines TRBV28 with TRBJ2-2, with 7 bases fitting TRBD1. Germline V lookup: CDR1 MDHEN, CDR2 SYDVKM. There are 15 residues in the CDR3. V dropped 5 bases and J dropped 2; count of bases not matched to a gene: 5. The CDR3 DNA reads TGTGCCAGCAGTGCCGACAGGGTAAACACCGGGGAGCTGTTTTTT. Protein: CASSADRVNTGELFF.

The chain couples TRBV7-6 to TRBJ2-2, with D possibly being TRBD2 (5 bases). CDR3 length: 13 amino acids. V was shortened by 5 bases and J by 4 bases, with 8 bases between the two germline ends. Germline values: CDR1 SGHVS, CDR2 FNYEAQ. DNA of the CDR3: TGTGCCAGCAGCCATGCGGGCACCGGGGAGCTGTTTTTT. This encodes CASSHAGTGELFF. Drawing the rest from reference TRBV7-6 and TRBJ2-2, the complete variable domain is GAGVSQSPRYKVTKRGQDVALRCDPISGHVSLYWYRQALGQGPEFLTYFNYEAQQDKSGLPNDRFSAERPEGSISTLTIQRTEQRDSAMYRCASSHAGTGELFFGEGSRLTVL.

The chain is built from TRBV7-9 and TRBJ2-7, with 8 bases that match TRBD1. Trimming removed 5 bases from V and 3 bases from J; junction bases left unmatched: 9. The CDR3 has 15 residues. Germline V CDR1 and CDR2: SEHNR, FQNEAQ (reference sequence). The CDR3 nucleotides are TGTGCCAGCAGCCCGAGGGGCAGGGGGCTCTACGAGCAGTACTTC. Amino acid sequence: CASSPRGRGLYEQYF.

This chain links TRBV15 with TRBJ2-1, with D perhaps matching TRBD2 (6 bases). Germline CDR1 reads LNHNV; CDR2 reads YYDKDF (reference sequence). V shed 0 bases and J shed 8 bases, with 20 bases lying between them. This CDR3 spans 17 amino acids. As DNA, the CDR3 is TGTGCCACCAGCAGAGATATCACCGTCGGAGGGTTCGATGAGCAGTTCTTC. Translating gives CATSRDITVGGFDEQFF.

This clonotype turned up a few times. The genes are TRBV7-6 and TRBJ1-1; D may be TRBD1 (5 bases). Germline V lookup: CDR1 SGHVS, CDR2 FNYEAQ. Trimming left V 8 bases short and J 4 bases short, with 14 bases between. CDR3 length equals 13 residues. The CDR3 region is CASRDPKSTEAFF. CDR3 coding DNA: TGTGCCAGCCGGGACCCGAAGAGCACTGAAGCTTTCTTT.

The CDR3 loop is CANATRDKRRLYEQYF. The CDR3 DNA reads TGTGCCAACGCTACGAGGGACAAAAGACGGCTTTACGAGCAGTACTTC. This chain connects TRBV5-4 to TRBJ2-7; TRBD1 is a possible D gene (6 bases). The length of the CDR3 is 16 residues. The ends were cut back, 9 bases at V and 4 bases at J, with 26 bases in the middle. The V gene's germline CDR1 is SGHNT and CDR2 YYREEE (reference sequence).

Only one count was recorded for this clonotype. The rearrangement uses TRBV2 and TRBJ1-5, with D perhaps TRBD1 (5 bases). This CDR3 comprises 13 residues. CDR1 and CDR2 (germline): SNHLY, FYNNEI. The V end was cut by 6 bases, the J end by 7 bases, with 13 bases between. The CDR3 reads CASRGDGPQPQHF. CDR3 sequence (DNA): TGTGCCAGCAGGGGGGACGGCCCGCAGCCCCAGCATTTT.

The CDR3 loop is CASRAGSTYNEQFF. DNA for the CDR3: TGTGCCAGCCGCGCGGGGTCAACCTACAATGAGCAGTTCTTC. J is TRBJ2-1 and V is TRBV6-1; possible D gene TRBD2, 6 bases. V lost 8 bases, J lost 2 bases, and 13 bases lay in between. The CDR3 covers 14 residues. Germline lookup yields CDR1 MNHNS and CDR2 SASEGT.

CDR3 region: CASSPGTRQVRETQYF. CDR3 DNA: TGTGCCAGCAGCCCCGGGACTAGACAGGTCAGGGAGACCCAGTACTTC. The rearrangement uses TRBV12-3 or TRBV12-4 and TRBJ2-5, with 8 bases identical to TRBD2. V lost 6 bases, J lost 5 bases, and 14 bases stayed unmatched. This CDR3 is built from 16 residues.

This chain joins TRBV20-1 and TRBJ1-5; unclear D gene. V was shortened by 5 bases and J by 3 bases, with 14 bases between the two germline ends. The CDR3 runs to 14 residues. The germline gives CDR1 DFQATT, CDR2 SNEGSKA (reference sequence). DNA of the CDR3: TGCAGTGCTCGCTCGGGCCCGAACAATCAGCCCCAGCATTTT. Encoded protein: CSARSGPNNQPQHF.

The chain couples TRBV6-1 to TRBJ2-7; D unclear. Germline-derived CDR1 and CDR2 are MNHNS and SASEGT. Between the trimmed V and J ends, which lost 6 bases and 0 bases, there was a span of 9 bases. The CDR3 extends over 13 amino acids. The CDR3 DNA reads TGTGCCAGCAGCAACCAGGCCTCCTACGAGCAGTACTTC. Its protein is CASSNQASYEQYF.

The J gene is TRBJ2-5, the V gene TRBV10-3; D is unclear. V lost 2 bases and J 2 bases, leaving 15 bases between the germline ends. The germline V gene has CDR1 ENHRY and CDR2 SYGVKD. The CDR3 has 16 amino acids. The CDR3 protein is CAISEGRQIGQETQYF. The CDR3 coding sequence is TGTGCCATCAGTGAGGGACGGCAGATCGGGCAAGAGACCCAGTACTTC.

This clonotype was seen only a few times. The V and J genes are TRBV20-1 and TRBJ2-5; D is unclear. Germline V CDR1 and CDR2: DFQATT, SNEGSKA (reference sequence). This CDR3 is 13 amino acids long. With 1 base removed from V and 2 bases from J, the gap between germline ends came to 8 bases. CDR3 DNA sequence: TGCAGTGCTAGAGGACCGACACAAGAGACCCAGTACTTC. This gives the protein CSARGPTQETQYF.

The rearrangement joins TRBV30 to TRBJ2-7; D unresolved. V gave up 3 bases and J gave up 1 base, with 10 bases separating them. Germline V gene sequence: CDR1 GTSNPN, CDR2 SVGIG (reference sequence). The length of the CDR3 is 13 residues. This CDR3 reads CAWRDGASYEQYF. In DNA form, the CDR3 reads TGTGCCTGGAGGGACGGAGCATCCTACGAGCAGTACTTC.

V is TRBV20-1 and J is TRBJ2-1; D is ambiguous. The V end was cut by 0 bases, the J end by 2 bases, with 14 bases between. The CDR3 loop spans 16 amino acids. The germline V gene has CDR1 DFQATT and CDR2 SNEGSKA (reference sequence). CDR3: CSARDPVSLAYNEQFF. The CDR3 DNA is TGCAGTGCTAGAGATCCGGTATCACTTGCCTACAATGAGCAGTTCTTC.

The genes are TRBV10-3 and TRBJ2-2; D not resolved. The CDR3 extends over 14 amino acids. V lost 4 bases and J lost 4, with 10 bases in between. CDR1 is ENHRY and CDR2 is SYGVKD in the germline V gene. The CDR3 DNA is TGTGCCATCAGTGGTGGTGCTAGCACCGGGGAGCTGTTTTTT. It specifies CAISGGASTGELFF.

This clonotype has only a few counts. V usage is TRBV4-2 and J usage is TRBJ2-5; 11 bases match TRBD2. The CDR3 consists of 17 residues. Trimming at V came to 4 bases and at J to 2 bases, leaving 9 bases not matched to a gene. CDR1 is LGHNA, CDR2 YNFKEQ, per germline. This CDR3 reads CASSLLPTSGVQETQYF. The CDR3, as DNA: TGTGCCAGCAGCCTGCTGCCGACTAGCGGGGTACAAGAGACCCAGTACTTC.

In this sample, this clonotype turned up a few times. This sequence joins TRBV6-5 and TRBJ2-2, with D perhaps matching TRBD1 (5 bases). Germline assignment: CDR1 MNHEY and CDR2 SVGAGI. This CDR3 is built from 13 residues. The V end lost 2 bases, the J end lost 6 bases, and 7 bases lay between the germline ends. The CDR3 sequence: CASSYPGSGELFF. DNA of the CDR3: TGTGCCAGCAGTTACCCAGGGTCCGGGGAGCTGTTTTTT.

This clonotype was found a few times. In DNA form, the CDR3 reads TGCAGTGCTAGAAACTTAGCGGGCGGAGACTACGAGCAGTACTTC. Translated: CSARNLAGGDYEQYF. This rearrangement joins TRBV20-1 to TRBJ2-7; 7 nucleotides line up with TRBD2. CDR3 length: 15 amino acids. V was pared by 2 bases and J by 3 bases, with 10 bases of the junction left unmatched. In germline, CDR1 is DFQATT, CDR2 SNEGSKA (reference sequence).

The chain carries TRBV27 and TRBJ2-1; 9 bases are shared with TRBD2. CDR3 size: 16 residues. CDR1 is MNHEY and CDR2 is SMNVEV in the germline V gene (reference sequence). V was clipped by 3 bases and J by 3 bases; unmatched bases: 6. The DNA for the CDR3 is TGTGCCAGCAGTTTCCCTAGCGGGGCTAGCTACAATGAGCAGTTCTTC. This sequence encodes CASSFPSGASYNEQFF.